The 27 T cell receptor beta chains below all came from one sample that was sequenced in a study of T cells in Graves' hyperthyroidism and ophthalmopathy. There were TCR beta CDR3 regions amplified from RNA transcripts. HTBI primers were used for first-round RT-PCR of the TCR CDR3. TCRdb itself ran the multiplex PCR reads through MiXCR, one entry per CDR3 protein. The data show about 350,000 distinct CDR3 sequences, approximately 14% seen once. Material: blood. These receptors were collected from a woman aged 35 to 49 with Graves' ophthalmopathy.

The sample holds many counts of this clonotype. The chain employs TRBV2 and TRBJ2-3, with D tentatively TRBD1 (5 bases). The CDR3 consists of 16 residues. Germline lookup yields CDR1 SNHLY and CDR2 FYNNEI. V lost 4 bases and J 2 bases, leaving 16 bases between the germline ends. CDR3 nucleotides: TGTGCCAGCAGTGCCCGACAGCACACCTACACAGATACGCAGTATTTT. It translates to CASSARQHTYTDTQYF.

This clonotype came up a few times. The CDR3 reads CASSLTLAGDTYEQYF. Written as DNA, the CDR3 is TGTGCCAGCAGCCTTACTTTGGCAGGGGATACCTACGAGCAGTACTTC. The gene calls are TRBV11-3 and TRBJ2-7; perhaps TRBD1 as D (6 bases). V lost 5 bases and J 2 bases, leaving 19 bases between the germline ends. The CDR3 contains 16 residues. Germline CDR1 is SGHNT and CDR2 is YENEEA.

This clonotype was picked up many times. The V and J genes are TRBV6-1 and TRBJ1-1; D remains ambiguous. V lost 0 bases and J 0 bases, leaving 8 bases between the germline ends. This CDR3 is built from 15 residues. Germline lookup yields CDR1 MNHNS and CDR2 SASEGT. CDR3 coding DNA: TGTGCCAGCAGTGAAGCGCCTACAGTGAACACTGAAGCTTTCTTT. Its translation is CASSEAPTVNTEAFF.

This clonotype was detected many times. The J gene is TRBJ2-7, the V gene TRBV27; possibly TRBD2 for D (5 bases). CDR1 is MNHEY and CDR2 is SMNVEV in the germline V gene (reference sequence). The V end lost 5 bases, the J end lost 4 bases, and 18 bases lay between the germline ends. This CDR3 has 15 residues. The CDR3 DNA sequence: TGTGCCAGCAGTCAGGACTCAACTCCCCGGTACGAGCAGTACTTC. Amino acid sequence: CASSQDSTPRYEQYF.

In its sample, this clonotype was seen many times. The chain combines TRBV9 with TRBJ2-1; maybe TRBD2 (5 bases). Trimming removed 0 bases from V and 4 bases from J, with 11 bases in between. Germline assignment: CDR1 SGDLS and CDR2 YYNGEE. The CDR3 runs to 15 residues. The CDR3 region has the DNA TGTGCCAGCAGCGTAGACGGGAACGTTTACAATGAGCAGTTCTTC. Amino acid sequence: CASSVDGNVYNEQFF.

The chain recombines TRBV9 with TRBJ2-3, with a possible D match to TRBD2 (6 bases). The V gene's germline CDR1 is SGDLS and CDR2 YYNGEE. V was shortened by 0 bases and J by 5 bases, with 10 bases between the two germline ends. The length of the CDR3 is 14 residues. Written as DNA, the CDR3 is TGTGCCAGCAGCGTAGGACCGGAGGGAGATACGCAGTATTTT. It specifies CASSVGPEGDTQYF.

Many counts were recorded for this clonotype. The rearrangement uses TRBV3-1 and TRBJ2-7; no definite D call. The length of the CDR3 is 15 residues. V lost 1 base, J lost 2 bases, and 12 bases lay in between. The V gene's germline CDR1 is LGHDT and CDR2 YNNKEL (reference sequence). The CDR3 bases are TGTGCCAGCAGCCAAGGAGCTCCTCGAACCTACGAGCAGTACTTC. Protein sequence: CASSQGAPRTYEQYF.

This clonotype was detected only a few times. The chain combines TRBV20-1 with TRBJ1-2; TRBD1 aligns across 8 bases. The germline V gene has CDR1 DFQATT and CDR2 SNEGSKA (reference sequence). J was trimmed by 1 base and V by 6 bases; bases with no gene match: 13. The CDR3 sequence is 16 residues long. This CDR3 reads CSASTPRTGNNYGYTF. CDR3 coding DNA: TGCAGTGCCTCGACCCCCCGGACAGGGAATAACTATGGCTACACCTTC.

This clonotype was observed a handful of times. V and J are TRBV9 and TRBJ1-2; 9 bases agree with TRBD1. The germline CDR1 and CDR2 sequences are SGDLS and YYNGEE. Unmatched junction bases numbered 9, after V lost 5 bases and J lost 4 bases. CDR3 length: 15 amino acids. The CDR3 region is CASSPSGQGGYGYTF. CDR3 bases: TGTGCCAGCAGTCCCTCGGGACAGGGCGGCTATGGCTACACCTTC.

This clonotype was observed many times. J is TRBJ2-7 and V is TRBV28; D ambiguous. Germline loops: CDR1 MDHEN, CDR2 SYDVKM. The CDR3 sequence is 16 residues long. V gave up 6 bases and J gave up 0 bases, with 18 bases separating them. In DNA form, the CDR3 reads TGTGCCAGCAGCACACCCTCCCCGGAGTACTCCTACGAGCAGTACTTC. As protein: CASSTPSPEYSYEQYF.

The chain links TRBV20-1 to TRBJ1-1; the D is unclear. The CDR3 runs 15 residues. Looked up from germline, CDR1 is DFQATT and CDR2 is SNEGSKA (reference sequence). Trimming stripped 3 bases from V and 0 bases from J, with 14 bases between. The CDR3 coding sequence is TGCAGTGCTAGTCTTGCAGCCTTCATGAACACTGAAGCTTTCTTT. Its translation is CSASLAAFMNTEAFF.

CDR3: CASSSRVGEGMNTEAFF. CDR3 sequence (DNA): TGTGCCAGCAGCTCCCGGGTAGGTGAGGGGATGAACACTGAAGCTTTCTTT. The rearrangement uses TRBV7-8 and TRBJ1-1, with a possible D match to TRBD1 (5 bases). The CDR3 has 17 amino acids. Trimming left V 4 bases short and J 0 bases short, with 18 bases between. Germline values: CDR1 SGHVS, CDR2 FQNEAQ.

DNA for the CDR3: TGCGCCAGCAGCTCTCCGGGACAGCTAGCCAAAAACATTCAGTACTTC. Translation: CASSSPGQLAKNIQYF. The chain has TRBV4-1 and TRBJ2-4; 7 bases map to TRBD1. The CDR3 spans 16 residues. With 5 bases clipped from V and 0 bases from J, the junction kept 7 bases outside the gene matches. Germline-derived CDR1 and CDR2 are MGHRA and YSYEKL.

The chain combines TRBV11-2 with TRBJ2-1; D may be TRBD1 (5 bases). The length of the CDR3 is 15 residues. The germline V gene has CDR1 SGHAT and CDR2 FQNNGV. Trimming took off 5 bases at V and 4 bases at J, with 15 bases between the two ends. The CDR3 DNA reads TGTGCCAGCAGCCTCTGGACATACGAGTACAATGAGCAGTTCTTC. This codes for CASSLWTYEYNEQFF.

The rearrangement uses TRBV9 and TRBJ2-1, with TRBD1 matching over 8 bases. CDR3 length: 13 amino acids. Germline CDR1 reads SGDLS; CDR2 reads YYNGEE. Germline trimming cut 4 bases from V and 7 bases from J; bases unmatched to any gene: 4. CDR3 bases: TGTGCCAGCAGCCCTACAGGGGGAAATGAGCAGTTCTTC. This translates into CASSPTGGNEQFF. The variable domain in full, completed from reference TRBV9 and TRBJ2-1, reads DSGVTQTPKHLITATGQRVTLRCSPRSGDLSVYWYQQSLDQGLQFLIQYYNGEERAKGNILERFSAQQFPDLHSELNLSSLELGDSALYFCASSPTGGNEQFFGPGTRLTVL.

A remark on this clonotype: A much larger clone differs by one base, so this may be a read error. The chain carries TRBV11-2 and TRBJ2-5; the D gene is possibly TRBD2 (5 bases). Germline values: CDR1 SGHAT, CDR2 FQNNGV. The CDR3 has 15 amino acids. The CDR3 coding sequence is TGTGCCAGCAGCTTAGTCGATGCGGGTGGGGAGACCCGGTACTTC. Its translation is CASSLVDAGGETRYF.

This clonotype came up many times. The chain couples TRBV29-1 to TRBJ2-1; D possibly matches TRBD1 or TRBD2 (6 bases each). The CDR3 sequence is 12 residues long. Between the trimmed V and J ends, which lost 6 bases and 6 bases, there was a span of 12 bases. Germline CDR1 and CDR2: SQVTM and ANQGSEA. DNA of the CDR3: TGCAGCGTCGAGAGGGGGGTCAATGAGCAGTTCTTC. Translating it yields CSVERGVNEQFF.

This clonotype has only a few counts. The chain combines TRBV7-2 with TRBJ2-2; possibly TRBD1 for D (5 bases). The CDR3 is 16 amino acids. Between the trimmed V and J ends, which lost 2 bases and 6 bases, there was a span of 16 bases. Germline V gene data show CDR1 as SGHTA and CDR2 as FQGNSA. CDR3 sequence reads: CASSLHSGNIAGELFF. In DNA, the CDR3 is TGTGCCAGCAGCTTACATTCAGGGAATATTGCCGGGGAGCTGTTTTTT.

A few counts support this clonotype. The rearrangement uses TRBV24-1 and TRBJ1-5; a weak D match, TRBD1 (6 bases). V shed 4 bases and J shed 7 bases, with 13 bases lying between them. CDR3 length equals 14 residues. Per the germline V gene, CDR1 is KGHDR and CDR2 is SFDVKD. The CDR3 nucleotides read TGTGCCACCAGTGACCGTACAGGGAGGCAGCCCCAGCATTTT. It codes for CATSDRTGRQPQHF.

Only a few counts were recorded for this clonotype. The CDR3 is CASSGGTQNTGELFF. CDR3 sequence (DNA): TGTGCCAGCAGCGGCGGGACACAGAACACCGGGGAGCTGTTTTTT. The chain recombines TRBV7-2 with TRBJ2-2, with D possibly called TRBD1 or TRBD2 (6 bases each). The CDR3 consists of 15 residues. The germline V and J ends were trimmed by 5 bases and 1 base, with 11 bases remaining between them. CDR1 is SGHTA, CDR2 FQGNSA, per germline.

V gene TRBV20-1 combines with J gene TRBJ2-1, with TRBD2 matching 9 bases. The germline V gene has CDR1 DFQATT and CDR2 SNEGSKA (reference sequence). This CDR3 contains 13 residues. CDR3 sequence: CSSSDSGSIGQFF. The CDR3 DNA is TGCAGCTCCTCTGATAGCGGGAGTATAGGGCAGTTCTTC.

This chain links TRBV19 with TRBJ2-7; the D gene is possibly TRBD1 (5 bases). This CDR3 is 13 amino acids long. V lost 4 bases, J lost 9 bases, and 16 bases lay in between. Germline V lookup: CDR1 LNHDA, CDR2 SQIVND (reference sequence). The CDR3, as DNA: TGTGCCAGTAGTACCCAGGAGCAGGGCGTGCAGTACTTC. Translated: CASSTQEQGVQYF.

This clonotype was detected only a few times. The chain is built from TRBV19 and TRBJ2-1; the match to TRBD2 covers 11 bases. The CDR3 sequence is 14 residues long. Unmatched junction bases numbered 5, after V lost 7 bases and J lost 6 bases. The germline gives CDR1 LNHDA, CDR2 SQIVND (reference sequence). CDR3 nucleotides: TGTGCCAGTAAAACTAGCGGGAGACGCAATGAGCAGTTCTTC. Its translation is CASKTSGRRNEQFF.

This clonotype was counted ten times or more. The CDR3 nucleotides read TGTGCCACCAGTGACACCGGGACATCAAATCAGCCCCAGCATTTT. Translating it yields CATSDTGTSNQPQHF. This sequence joins TRBV24-1 and TRBJ1-5; tentatively, D is TRBD1 (6 bases). V was trimmed by 4 bases and J by 4 bases, leaving 13 bases between them. Germline values: CDR1 KGHDR, CDR2 SFDVKD. The CDR3 runs 15 residues.

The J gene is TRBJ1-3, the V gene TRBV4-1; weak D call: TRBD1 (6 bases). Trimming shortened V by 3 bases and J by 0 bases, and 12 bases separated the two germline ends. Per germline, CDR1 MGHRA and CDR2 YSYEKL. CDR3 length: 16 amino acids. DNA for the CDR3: TGCGCCAGCAGCCATTCAAACAGGGCCTCTGGAAACACCATATATTTT. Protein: CASSHSNRASGNTIYF.

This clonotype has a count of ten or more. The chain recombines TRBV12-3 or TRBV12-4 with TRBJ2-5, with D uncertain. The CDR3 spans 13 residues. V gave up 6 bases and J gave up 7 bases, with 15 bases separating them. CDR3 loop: CASSPNSLGTQYF. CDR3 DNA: TGTGCCAGCAGCCCTAACTCGTTAGGGACCCAGTACTTC.

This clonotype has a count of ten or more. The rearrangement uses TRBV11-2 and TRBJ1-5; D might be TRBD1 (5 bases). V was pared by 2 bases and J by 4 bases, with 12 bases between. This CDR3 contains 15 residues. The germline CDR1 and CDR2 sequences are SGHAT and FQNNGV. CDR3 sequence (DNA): TGTGCCAGCAGCTTATTAACGGGACGGAATCAGCCCCAGCATTTT. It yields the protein CASSLLTGRNQPQHF.